These 8 T cell receptor beta chains came from one sample sequenced in a study of immune evolution from preneoplasia to lung adenocarcinoma (dated by TCRdb to the early 2020s). Libraries were built with the immunoSEQ multiplex PCR assay. TCRdb provides this immuneACCESS table in a form limited to in-frame rearrangements. Some clones are lacking; in checked studies, under half of them reflect an unresolved V gene, and why the rest are absent is not known. For this sample there are several thousand clones; roughly three quarters appear just once. Almost 6.5% of the sample is in the top ten clones. Sequencing input: FFPE adjacent normal lung tissue. These receptors were collected from a person in their sixties or seventies with lung adenocarcinoma.

The table lists this clone with a count of one. The J gene is TRBJ1-1, the V gene TRBV21-1. TRBV21-1 is listed as a pseudogene. The CDR3 has 15 residues. CDR3 in DNA: TGTGCCAGCAGCAAATTTTTCTGCCGGTGCACTGAAGCTTTCTTT. Residues: CASSKFFCRCTEAFF.

The chain uses TRBV5-1 and TRBJ2-2; D possibly corresponds to TRBD2 (6 bases). CDR1 is SGHRS and CDR2 is YFSETQ in the germline V gene. This CDR3 is 16 amino acids long. Trimming cost V 0 bases and J 3 bases, with 12 bases left between them. CDR3 region: CASSLEGSGDTGELFF. The CDR3 nucleotides read TGCGCCAGCAGCTTGGAAGGTAGCGGTGACACCGGGGAGCTGTTTTTT.

Only a few counts were recorded for this clone. The chain joins TRBV19 to TRBJ2-7, with 8 bases fitting TRBD1. The CDR3 covers 15 residues. The J segment lost 0 bases and the V segment lost 6 bases, leaving 7 bases of the junction unmatched. Germline values: CDR1 LNHDA, CDR2 SQIVND (reference sequence). CDR3 sequence reads: CASRGQGLSSYEQYV. The CDR3 coding sequence is TGTGCCAGTAGAGGACAGGGATTGAGCTCCTACGAGCAGTACGTC.

CDR3 DNA: TGTGCCAGCAGTTTCTCAGCACTTGCAACTAATGAAAAACTGTTTTTT. Encoded protein: CASSFSALATNEKLFF. The rearrangement joins TRBV28 to TRBJ1-4; D is undetermined. Germline CDR1 reads MDHEN; CDR2 reads SYDVKM. The CDR3 extends over 16 amino acids. The V gene lost 3 bases and the J gene lost 0 bases, with 11 bases spanning the gap.

This chain connects TRBV7-9 to TRBJ1-1, with 7 bases identical to TRBD1. CDR1 is SEHNR, CDR2 FQNEAQ, per germline (reference sequence). The CDR3 contains 14 residues. With 4 bases clipped from V and 5 bases from J, the junction kept 7 bases outside the gene matches. The CDR3 DNA follows: TGTGCCAGCAGCTCGAATCAGGGGGTGACTGAAGCTTTCTTT. It encodes CASSSNQGVTEAFF.

This clone came up once. The gene calls are TRBV7-6 and TRBJ2-1; no firm D call. The CDR3 is 16 residues long. Trimming took off 1 base at V and 0 bases at J, with 10 bases between the two ends. Germline V gene data show CDR1 as SGHVS and CDR2 as FNYEAQ. CDR3 DNA sequence: TGTGCCAGCAGCTTAGACAGCGCGAGCTCCTACAATGAGCAGTTCTTC. It specifies CASSLDSASSYNEQFF.

This chain links TRBV28 with TRBJ1-5, with TRBD1 identical over 8 bases. Germline assignment: CDR1 MDHEN and CDR2 SYDVKM. The J segment lost 3 bases and the V segment lost 8 bases, leaving 3 bases of the junction unmatched. The CDR3 has 13 amino acids. The CDR3 DNA is TGTGCCAGCCGGACAGGGACCAATCAGCCCCAGCATTTT. Translated, it gives CASRTGTNQPQHF.

The genes are TRBV19 and TRBJ2-7, with D maybe TRBD2 (5 bases). V lost 6 bases, J lost 5 bases, and 17 bases lay in between. This CDR3 comprises 14 residues. Germline CDR1 and CDR2: LNHDA and SQIVND (reference sequence). The CDR3 DNA sequence: TGTGCCAGTAGCCCCGGAGGCAGGAAGGACGAGCAGTACTTC. Protein: CASSPGGRKDEQYF.